One sample yielded the 32 T cell receptor beta chains listed below, sequenced in a study of PD-1 blockade in classical Hodgkin lymphoma. Brentuximab vedotin exposure varied among the patients, all of whom had relapsed after autologous stem cell transplantation. Here immunoSEQ multiplex PCR was the method, and the copy in TCRdb shows in-frame clones only, minus some. The sample includes over 70,000 clones, around 90% of them seen just once. The input for sequencing was peripheral blood mononuclear cells (PBMCs), taken at baseline. Source of these receptors: a human donor with classical Hodgkin lymphoma.

The chain is built from TRBV18 and TRBJ1-4, with a weak D call TRBD1 (5 bases). The ends were cut back, 3 bases at V and 2 bases at J, with 13 bases in the middle. Germline V gene data show CDR1 as KGHSH and CDR2 as LQKENI. The CDR3 covers 16 residues. CDR3 DNA sequence: TGTGCCAGCTCACCGGTAGCCCGGGGGACTAATGAAAAACTGTTTTTT. Translation gives CASSPVARGTNEKLFF.

This chain links TRBV5-1 with TRBJ2-7, with D possibly being TRBD2 (5 bases). CDR3 length: 15 residues. The V gene's germline CDR1 is SGHRS and CDR2 YFSETQ. V shed 0 bases and J shed 6 bases, with 16 bases lying between them. This CDR3 reads CASSLVGPGSPEQYF. The CDR3, as DNA: TGCGCCAGCAGCTTGGTCGGACCGGGGTCCCCCGAGCAGTACTTC.

V and J are TRBV7-9 and TRBJ1-1, with D possibly matching TRBD1 (5 bases). V lost 7 bases to trimming and J lost 6 bases, with 15 bases between them. CDR3 length: 13 residues. Germline loops: CDR1 SEHNR, CDR2 FQNEAQ (reference sequence). CDR3 region: CASTEGRGPEAFF. The CDR3 DNA follows: TGTGCCAGCACCGAAGGAAGGGGCCCTGAAGCTTTCTTT. Full variable domain (rest looked up from reference TRBV7-9 and TRBJ1-1): DTGVSQNPRHKITKRGQNVTFRCDPISEHNRLYWYRQTLGQGPEFLTYFQNEAQLEKSRLLSDRFSAERPKGSFSTLEIQRTEQGDSAMYLCASTEGRGPEAFFGQGTRLTVV.

V gene TRBV5-1 combines with J gene TRBJ2-7; D remains ambiguous. V was shortened by 0 bases and J by 3 bases, with 10 bases between the two germline ends. Germline loops: CDR1 SGHRS, CDR2 YFSETQ. This CDR3 has 14 residues. As DNA, the CDR3 is TGCGCCAGCAGCTTGGCTCCCGCCGGCTACGAGCAGTACTTC. Translation gives CASSLAPAGYEQYF.

The J gene is TRBJ2-3, the V gene TRBV2, with TRBD2 identical over 15 bases. CDR3 length equals 18 residues. The J segment lost 2 bases and the V segment lost 6 bases, leaving 9 bases of the junction unmatched. In germline, CDR1 is SNHLY, CDR2 FYNNEI. The CDR3 is CASRSPGLAGGITDTQYF. In DNA, the CDR3 is TGTGCCAGCAGGTCTCCGGGACTAGCGGGAGGAATCACAGATACGCAGTATTTT.

V gene TRBV7-2 combines with J gene TRBJ2-7; 8 bases line up with TRBD1. V lost 5 bases, J lost 3 bases, and 9 bases stayed unmatched. The CDR3 consists of 15 residues. CDR1 is SGHTA, CDR2 FQGNSA, per germline. The CDR3 nucleotides are TGTGCCAGCAGCCCAACCAGGGACAGGAGCTACGAGCAGTACTTC. Protein sequence: CASSPTRDRSYEQYF.

V and J are TRBV30 and TRBJ2-5; 9 nucleotides align to TRBD1. The CDR3 is 13 residues long. The V segment lost 3 bases and the J segment 5 bases; nucleotides outside the gene matches: 4. The germline gives CDR1 GTSNPN, CDR2 SVGIG (reference sequence). Here the CDR3 reads CAWSPGQGETQYF. CDR3 nucleotides: TGTGCCTGGAGCCCCGGACAGGGGGAGACCCAGTACTTC.

V is TRBV27 and J is TRBJ2-4, with 13 bases that match TRBD2. The CDR3 is 14 residues long. J was trimmed by 10 bases and V by 4 bases; bases with no gene match: 4. Germline assignment: CDR1 MNHEY and CDR2 SMNVEV (reference sequence). The CDR3 is CASSSGLAGWIQYF. CDR3 in DNA: TGTGCCAGCAGTTCGGGACTAGCGGGATGGATTCAGTACTTC.

The genes are TRBV4-1 and TRBJ1-4, with D possibly matching TRBD1 (6 bases). This CDR3 is 13 amino acids long. Germline assignment: CDR1 MGHRA and CDR2 YSYEKL. V gave up 5 bases and J gave up 7 bases, with 11 bases separating them. The CDR3: CASSAQGSEKLFF. In nucleotides, the CDR3 is TGCGCCAGCAGCGCCCAGGGGTCTGAAAAACTGTTTTTT.

The chain recombines TRBV11-2 with TRBJ1-2; no definite D call. Trimming left V 5 bases short and J 5 bases short, with 21 bases between. This CDR3 comprises 16 residues. CDR1 and CDR2 from the germline V gene are SGHAT and FQNNGV. The CDR3 here is CASSPVEGGLLYGYTF. The CDR3 DNA follows: TGTGCCAGCAGCCCCGTGGAGGGAGGCCTTTTATATGGCTACACCTTC. The whole variable domain, filled in from reference TRBV11-2 and TRBJ1-2, reads EAGVAQSPRYKIIEKRQSVAFWCNPISGHATLYWYQQILGQGPKLLIQFQNNGVVDDSQLPKDRFSAERLKGVDSTLKIQPAKLEDSAVYLCASSPVEGGLLYGYTFGSGTRLTVV.

The chain couples TRBV21-1 to TRBJ2-7. TRBV21-1 is a pseudogene. The CDR3 loop spans 13 amino acids. DNA of the CDR3: TGTGCCAGCAGCAAAGTTCAGGGGAGGATGCAGTACTTC. As protein: CASSKVQGRMQYF.

The rearrangement uses TRBV4-1 and TRBJ1-1; 8 bases are shared with TRBD1. CDR1 and CDR2 from the germline V gene are MGHRA and YSYEKL. The CDR3 is 16 amino acids. After removal of 3 bases from V and 0 bases from J, the junction contained 6 bases not matched to a gene. CDR3 loop: CASSQGADRVNTEAFF. CDR3 coding DNA: TGCGCCAGCAGCCAGGGGGCGGACAGGGTGAACACTGAAGCTTTCTTT.

This clone has just one count. The gene calls are TRBV5-1 and TRBJ2-2, with 7 bases that match TRBD2. The CDR3 length is 15 residues. CDR1 and CDR2 (germline): SGHRS, YFSETQ. Trimming at V came to 2 bases and at J to 3 bases, leaving 4 bases not matched to a gene. This chain's CDR3 is CASSLSGTYTGELFF. In DNA, the CDR3 is TGCGCCAGCAGCTTAAGCGGGACTTACACCGGGGAGCTGTTTTTT.

This sequence joins TRBV5-1 and TRBJ1-2; the D gene is possibly TRBD1 (5 bases). V was clipped by 4 bases and J by 4 bases, with 17 bases between them. Germline CDR1 SGHRS, CDR2 YFSETQ. This CDR3 spans 15 amino acids. The CDR3 is CASSPGTRDPYGYTF. DNA for the CDR3: TGCGCCAGCAGCCCAGGTACCAGGGACCCCTATGGCTACACCTTC. Full variable domain (missing parts from reference TRBV5-1 and TRBJ1-2): KAGVTQTPRYLIKTRGQQVTLSCSPISGHRSVSWYQQTPGQGLQFLFEYFSETQRNKGNFPGRFSGRQFSNSRSEMNVSTLELGDSALYLCASSPGTRDPYGYTFGSGTRLTVV.

The chain combines TRBV14 with TRBJ1-1, with D perhaps TRBD1 (6 bases). The CDR3 runs 17 residues. Trimming shortened V by 2 bases and J by 3 bases, and 19 bases separated the two germline ends. Germline CDR1 SGHDN, CDR2 FVKESK. The CDR3 sequence is CASSQTVYRAKDTEAFF. DNA of the CDR3: TGTGCCAGCAGCCAAACGGTCTACAGGGCCAAAGACACTGAAGCTTTCTTT.

V is TRBV5-3 and J is TRBJ2-1; 7 bases map to TRBD2. TRBV5-3 counts as an open reading frame of uncertain function. V lost 1 base and J lost 12; bases outside the gene matches: 4. This CDR3 has 12 amino acids. CDR3 nucleotides: TGTGCCAGAAGCTTGCGTGGGGAGGGGCAGTTCTTC. It yields the protein CARSLRGEGQFF.

The V gene is TRBV2, the J gene TRBJ2-7; maybe TRBD2 (5 bases). CDR3 length: 12 residues. CDR1 is SNHLY, CDR2 FYNNEI, per germline. Between the trimmed V and J ends, which lost 6 bases and 6 bases, there was a span of 12 bases. This CDR3 is CASRDPAGEQYF. The DNA of the CDR3 is TGTGCCAGCAGGGATCCGGCGGGCGAGCAGTACTTC.

The chain employs TRBV27 and TRBJ1-2, with TRBD1 as a possible D gene (6 bases). Germline assignment: CDR1 MNHEY and CDR2 SMNVEV (reference sequence). The CDR3 runs to 14 residues. V lost 2 bases and J lost 8, with 15 bases in between. In DNA, the CDR3 is TGTGCCAGCAGTTTAGATGTGGGGGCGACGGGCTACACCTTC. Its translation: CASSLDVGATGYTF.

This clone occurred once. The gene calls are TRBV19 and TRBJ2-7; 9 bases line up with TRBD1. The germline gives CDR1 LNHDA, CDR2 SQIVND (reference sequence). This CDR3 has 15 residues. J lost 0 bases, V lost 5 bases, and 5 bases had no gene match. CDR3 amino acids: CASSPWTGDSYEQYF. Written as DNA, the CDR3 is TGTGCCAGTAGTCCCTGGACAGGGGACTCCTACGAGCAGTACTTC.

The chain combines TRBV19 with TRBJ2-3; maybe TRBD1 (6 bases). There are 15 residues in the CDR3. V was pared by 4 bases and J by 1 base, with 12 bases between. CDR1 and CDR2 from the germline V gene are LNHDA and SQIVND (reference sequence). This CDR3 reads CASSKPGQGTDTQYF. CDR3 nucleotides: TGTGCCAGTAGTAAACCGGGACAAGGCACAGATACGCAGTATTTT.

The chain couples TRBV30 to TRBJ2-7; no reliable D call. The CDR3 is made up of 11 amino acids. Trimming removed 2 bases from V and 13 bases from J, with 15 bases in between. Germline V gives CDR1 GTSNPN, CDR2 SVGIG (reference sequence). The CDR3 protein is CAWSRQTISYF. The CDR3 DNA reads as TGTGCCTGGAGTCGACAAACCATCAGTTACTTC.

This clone came up once. The chain is built from TRBV19 and TRBJ1-1; TRBD1 aligns across 8 bases. The CDR3 sequence is 13 residues long. V gave up 4 bases and J gave up 5 bases; unmatched junction bases: 3. Germline V gives CDR1 LNHDA, CDR2 SQIVND (reference sequence). For the CDR3, the DNA is TGTGCCAGTAGTAGAAGGACAGGGACTGAAGCTTTCTTT. The encoded protein is CASSRRTGTEAFF.

The chain links TRBV10-3 to TRBJ2-7; possible D gene TRBD2, 5 bases. CDR3 size: 12 residues. V dropped 8 bases and J dropped 2 bases, with 10 bases sitting between them. The germline V gene has CDR1 ENHRY and CDR2 SYGVKD. The CDR3 DNA sequence: TGTGCCATCTTTGACGGGACCTACGAGCAGTACTTC. Encoded protein: CAIFDGTYEQYF.

Turning to this clone: A much larger clone is a single base away; this may be a read error. The CDR3, as DNA: TGTGCCAGCAGCTTCAGTAGAACTAATGAAAAACTGTTTTTT. Translating it yields CASSFSRTNEKLFF. The chain combines TRBV7-9 with TRBJ1-4; D is unresolved. This CDR3 has 14 residues. Trimming took off 3 bases at V and 1 base at J, with 6 bases between the two ends. Germline-derived CDR1 and CDR2 are SEHNR and FQNEAQ (reference sequence).

The rearrangement uses TRBV5-6 and TRBJ2-1; D is unresolved. The CDR3 has 14 residues. Between the trimmed V and J ends, which lost 4 bases and 8 bases, there was a span of 16 bases. Germline values: CDR1 SGHDT, CDR2 YYEEEE. This CDR3 is CASSDTNRRYEQFF. DNA for the CDR3: TGTGCCAGCAGCGATACTAACCGGCGGTATGAGCAGTTCTTC.

V usage is TRBV4-3 and J usage is TRBJ2-2, with a weak D call TRBD2 (6 bases). This CDR3 has 17 amino acids. V was pared by 0 bases and J by 2 bases, with 13 bases between. Per the germline V gene, CDR1 is LGHNA and CDR2 is YSLEER. The CDR3 reads CASSQERSGYNTGELFF. For the CDR3, the DNA is TGCGCCAGCAGCCAAGAACGGAGCGGGTACAACACCGGGGAGCTGTTTTTT.

V is TRBV6-5 and J is TRBJ2-1; 10 bases map to TRBD1. The CDR3 spans 16 residues. The germline gives CDR1 MNHEY, CDR2 SVGAGI. The V gene end was trimmed by 2 bases and the J gene end by 1 base; junction bases not matched to a gene: 2. CDR3 amino acids: CASSYGTGVSYNEQFF. The CDR3 DNA follows: TGTGCCAGCAGTTACGGGACAGGGGTGTCCTACAATGAGCAGTTCTTC.

This chain links TRBV6-5 with TRBJ1-2, with 8 positions matching TRBD1. Unmatched junction bases numbered 8, after V lost 5 bases and J lost 3 bases. Germline V gives CDR1 MNHEY, CDR2 SVGAGI. The CDR3 contains 15 residues. The CDR3 DNA follows: TGTGCCAGCAGTCCCGATCAGGGGGCGGACTATGGCTACACCTTC. It is translated as CASSPDQGADYGYTF.

A remark on this clone: One end of the junction varies from germline; a read error may be responsible. As DNA, the CDR3 is TGCGCCAGCAGTTTGGGTGGAGGGGTCGGCCAGCCCCAGCATTTT. Encoded protein: CASSLGGGVGQPQHF. V is TRBV5-1 and J is TRBJ1-5, with D possibly matching TRBD1 (5 bases). Germline values: CDR1 SGHRS, CDR2 YFSETQ. The CDR3 sequence is 15 residues long.

A remark on this clone: Additional DNA sequences in this sample encode the identical CDR3. The CDR3 here is CASSLEGQGLGYTF. The CDR3 DNA sequence: TGCGCCAGCAGCTTGGAGGGACAGGGACTTGGCTACACCTTC. The V and J genes are TRBV5-1 and TRBJ1-2; 9 nucleotides match TRBD1. Per germline, CDR1 SGHRS and CDR2 YFSETQ. The CDR3 length is 14 residues. V was clipped by 0 bases and J by 7 bases; unmatched bases: 4.

The rearrangement links TRBV6-1 to TRBJ2-3; D is unresolved. V was shortened by 4 bases and J by 2 bases, with 10 bases between the two germline ends. Germline V gene lookup returns CDR1 MNHNS and CDR2 SASEGT. This CDR3 has 14 residues. The CDR3 spells CASSGISYTDTQYF. As DNA, the CDR3 is TGTGCCAGCAGTGGAATATCATACACAGATACGCAGTATTTT.

The sample holds a few counts of this clone. The genes are TRBV11-2 and TRBJ2-1; D not resolved. The V end was cut by 6 bases, the J end by 3 bases, with 6 bases between. Germline values: CDR1 SGHAT, CDR2 FQNNGV. This CDR3 is 12 amino acids long. CDR3 loop: CASRTYYNEQFF. The CDR3 DNA is TGTGCCAGCAGAACATACTACAATGAGCAGTTCTTC.